Listed below are T cell receptor beta chains from one sample, sequenced in a study of blood T cell repertoires in COVID-19. Sequencing used immunoSEQ multiplex PCR; TCRdb keeps in-frame clones, though not all of them. The sample has more than 60,000 clones; 90% are singletons. The sample taken for sequencing was peripheral blood. The receptors come from an elderly woman with active or convalescent COVID-19. Both conserved end residues are part of each CDR3. D genes are given only for firm matches. Expanded clones get a size class; other rows say once, few or many, or leave the size out.

d_call j_call v_call clone_size cdr3_aa cdr3_nt
NA TRBJ1-4 TRBV28 NA CASSPVRGKLFF TGTGCCAGCAGCCCCGTTCGGGGAAAACTGTTTTTT
NA TRBJ1-5 TRBV10-3 NA CAISEAGDRIDQPQHF TGTGCCATCAGTGAGGCGGGTGACAGGATTGATCAGCCCCAGCATTTT
NA TRBJ1-2 TRBV5-4 NA CASRKPGLNYGYTF TGTGCCAGCAGGAAACCGGGACTTAACTATGGCTACACCTTC
TRBD2 TRBJ2-3 TRBV3-1/TRBV3-2 NA CASSPRRSGGTDTQYF TGTGCCAGCAGCCCCAGACGGAGCGGGGGGACAGATACGCAGTATTTT
NA TRBJ1-3 TRBV18 NA CASTRSQGSGNTIYF TGTGCCAGCACGAGATCTCAGGGTAGTGGAAACACCATATATTTT
TRBD2 TRBJ2-7 TRBV14 NA CASSNLRGGEQYF TGTGCCAGCAGCAACCTGCGGGGGGGGGAGCAGTACTTC
TRBD2 TRBJ2-5 TRBV25-1 few CASSGFLAGEGETQYF TGTGCCAGCAGCGGTTTTCTAGCGGGGGAGGGAGAGACCCAGTACTTC
TRBD1 TRBJ2-3 TRBV5-1 NA CASRELGTGGDTQYF TGCGCCAGCAGAGAACTCGGGACAGGGGGAGATACGCAGTATTTT
NA TRBJ2-5 TRBV9 NA CASSVEGEETQYF TGTGCCAGCAGCGTAGAGGGGGAAGAGACCCAGTACTTC
NA TRBJ1-1 TRBV6-8 NA CASSYEAEAFF TGTGCCAGCAGTTATGAGGCTGAAGCTTTCTTT
NA TRBJ2-7 TRBV5-1 NA CASSLDGQMSSYEQYF TGCGCCAGCAGCTTGGATGGACAGATGAGCTCCTACGAGCAGTACTTC
TRBD2 TRBJ2-5 TRBV7-2 once CASSFDMAGGRTQYF TGTGCCAGCAGCTTTGATATGGCGGGGGGGCGGACCCAGTACTTC
TRBD1 TRBJ1-2 TRBV28 NA CASSLGDRARGYTF TGTGCCAGCAGTTTAGGGGACAGGGCTCGTGGCTACACCTTC
TRBD2 TRBJ2-1 TRBV7-3 once CASSPGTSIYPEQFF TGTGCCAGCAGCCCGGGGACTAGCATCTATCCTGAGCAGTTCTTC
NA TRBJ1-5 TRBV2 NA CASMGGTNQPQHF TGTGCCAGCATGGGGGGGACTAATCAGCCCCAGCATTTT
NA TRBJ1-6 TRBV4-3 NA CASSQASSYNSPLHF TGCGCCAGCAGCCAAGCGAGCTCCTATAATTCACCCCTCCACTTT
NA TRBJ2-6 TRBV15 NA CATSIGVGTGANVLTF TGTGCCACCAGCATTGGGGTCGGGACTGGGGCCAACGTCCTGACTTTC
NA TRBJ2-1 TRBV4-1 NA CASSQYNEQFF TGCGCCAGCAGCCAATATAATGAGCAGTTCTTC
NA TRBJ1-1 TRBV27 once CASSYTSQNEAFF TGTGCCAGCAGCTACACCTCACAGAATGAAGCTTTCTTT
NA TRBJ2-7 TRBV5-4 NA CASSLEYGTLAYEQYF TGTGCCAGCAGCTTGGAGTATGGGACACTGGCCTACGAGCAGTACTTC
NA TRBJ2-7 TRBV6-1 once CASSELTSRYEQYF TGTGCCAGCAGTGAACTTACTAGCAGGTACGAGCAGTACTTC
TRBD1 TRBJ2-2 TRBV2 NA CASSDSARGLFAGELFF TGTGCCAGCAGTGATTCCGCCAGGGGGTTATTCGCCGGGGAGCTGTTTTTT
NA TRBJ2-3 TRBV5-1 NA CASSYISASTDTQYF TGCGCCAGCAGCTATATCAGTGCTAGCACAGATACGCAGTATTTT
NA TRBJ2-7 TRBV7-2 NA CASSLGAGLGIYYEQYF TGTGCCAGCAGCTTGGGGGCAGGGTTGGGCATTTACTACGAGCAGTACTTC
TRBD1 TRBJ1-1 TRBV20-1 NA CSASRDRVKTEAFF TGCAGTGCTAGTAGGGACAGGGTAAAAACTGAAGCTTTCTTT
NA TRBJ1-5 TRBV19 once CASSISSGSYSNQPQHF TGTGCCAGTAGTATAAGCTCAGGCAGCTATAGCAATCAGCCCCAGCATTTT
NA TRBJ1-1 TRBV6-2/TRBV6-3 NA CASSYSPPGQTEAFF TGTGCCAGCAGTTACTCTCCGCCAGGTCAAACTGAAGCTTTCTTT
NA TRBJ1-1 TRBV30 NA CAWTLGGAWTEAFF TGTGCCTGGACCTTAGGGGGGGCCTGGACTGAAGCTTTCTTT
TRBD2 TRBJ2-7 TRBV10-1 NA CASKNSGGAEHYEQYF TGCGCCAGCAAAAATAGCGGGGGGGCAGAACACTACGAGCAGTACTTC
NA TRBJ1-5 TRBV19 NA CASSISGTVQPQHF TGTGCCAGTAGTATTTCAGGTACGGTTCAGCCCCAGCATTTT
TRBD2 TRBJ2-2 TRBV2 NA CASRRLAGITGELFF TGTGCCAGCCGAAGGCTAGCGGGGATCACCGGGGAGCTGTTTTTT
TRBD1 TRBJ1-4 TRBV7-2 once CASRLLDRVGEKLFF TGTGCCAGCAGGCTCCTGGACAGGGTGGGTGAAAAACTGTTTTTT
TRBD2 TRBJ2-1 TRBV28 NA CASSLAGGSSYNEQFF TGTGCCAGCAGCTTAGCGGGGGGCAGCTCCTACAATGAGCAGTTCTTC
TRBD2 TRBJ2-5 TRBV11-1 NA CATRGERGAPGETQYF TGTGCCACCAGAGGGGAGCGGGGGGCTCCGGGGGAGACCCAGTACTTC
TRBD1 TRBJ1-2 TRBV5-1 NA CASSLDFRDRGNGYTF TGCGCCAGCAGCTTAGACTTCCGGGACAGGGGGAACGGCTACACCTTC
NA TRBJ2-7 TRBV4-1 NA CASSHRDEQYF TGCGCCAGCAGCCACAGGGACGAGCAGTACTTC
TRBD1 TRBJ1-1 TRBV2 few CASSDRRQGYNTEAFF TGTGCCAGCAGTGACCGGAGACAGGGATACAACACTGAAGCTTTCTTT
NA TRBJ2-5 TRBV5-1 once CASSFLQGGETQYF TGCGCCAGCAGCTTCCTACAGGGCGGTGAGACCCAGTACTTC
NA TRBJ1-6 TRBV14 NA CASSQHYRRQYGLSYNSPLHF TGTGCCAGCAGTCAACACTACCGGAGACAGTACGGCCTCTCCTATAATTCACCCCTCCACTTT
NA TRBJ2-2 TRBV5-1 NA CASSLGRQGGTGELFF TGCGCCAGCAGCTTAGGGCGACAGGGAGGAACCGGGGAGCTGTTTTTT
TRBD1 TRBJ1-3 TRBV7-8 NA CASSPSGQGIGNTIYF TGTGCCAGCAGCCCATCTGGACAGGGAATAGGAAACACCATATATTTT
NA TRBJ1-1 TRBV7-2 few CASSLQGGITEAFF TGTGCCAGCAGCTTACAGGGAGGTATCACTGAAGCTTTCTTT
NA TRBJ2-1 TRBV21-1 once CASSSVPDRVVNEQFF TGTGCCAGCAGCTCCGTCCCGGACAGGGTGGTCAATGAGCAGTTCTTC
TRBD2 TRBJ2-1 TRBV5-1 NA CASSLAAGAYNEQFF TGCGCCAGCAGCTTGGCAGCGGGGGCCTACAATGAGCAGTTCTTC
TRBD2 TRBJ2-7 TRBV4-2 NA CASSQESGGSSYEQYF TGTGCCAGCAGCCAAGAAAGCGGGGGGAGCTCCTACGAGCAGTACTTC
NA TRBJ2-5 TRBV12-3/TRBV12-4 few CASRYGDQETQYF TGTGCCAGCAGGTACGGTGACCAAGAGACCCAGTACTTC
NA TRBJ2-5 TRBV25-1 NA CASSTRGWEETQYF TGTGCCAGCAGCACCCGGGGATGGGAAGAGACCCAGTACTTC
TRBD1 TRBJ2-5 TRBV6-1 few CASSETGGRTQYF TGTGCCAGCAGTGAGACAGGGGGAAGGACCCAGTACTTC
NA TRBJ1-1 TRBV6-7 NA CASSPSGNTEAFF TGTGCCAGCAGTCCCTCAGGGAACACTGAAGCTTTCTTT
NA TRBJ2-7 TRBV10-3 NA CAISPGGAFSEQYF TGTGCCATCAGTCCCGGCGGGGCGTTTTCCGAGCAGTACTTC
NA TRBJ2-5 TRBV3-1/TRBV3-2 NA CATEARGRETQYF TGTGCCACCGAGGCCAGAGGGAGGGAGACCCAGTACTTC
NA TRBJ2-7 TRBV7-6 NA CASSLFQETYEQYF TGTGCCAGCAGCTTGTTTCAGGAAACCTACGAGCAGTACTTC
TRBD1 TRBJ2-2 TRBV5-1 once CASSTGGGNTGELFF TGCGCCAGCAGCACAGGGGGCGGTAACACCGGGGAGCTGTTTTTT
TRBD1 TRBJ2-7 TRBV4-2 NA CASSQEIKDRGAAPSYEQYF TGTGCCAGCAGCCAAGAGATAAAGGACAGGGGGGCCGCACCCAGCTACGAGCAGTACTTC
NA TRBJ2-1 TRBV9 NA CASSVFPGGYEQFF TGTGCCAGCAGCGTTTTCCCGGGGGGCTATGAGCAGTTCTTC
TRBD1 TRBJ1-1 TRBV4-1 NA CASSQGWDRGFTEAFF TGCGCCAGCAGCCAAGGGTGGGACAGGGGCTTTACTGAAGCTTTCTTT
TRBD1 TRBJ1-1 TRBV7-7 NA CASSPIGQGQNTEAFF TGTGCCAGCAGCCCTATAGGACAGGGCCAGAACACTGAAGCTTTCTTT